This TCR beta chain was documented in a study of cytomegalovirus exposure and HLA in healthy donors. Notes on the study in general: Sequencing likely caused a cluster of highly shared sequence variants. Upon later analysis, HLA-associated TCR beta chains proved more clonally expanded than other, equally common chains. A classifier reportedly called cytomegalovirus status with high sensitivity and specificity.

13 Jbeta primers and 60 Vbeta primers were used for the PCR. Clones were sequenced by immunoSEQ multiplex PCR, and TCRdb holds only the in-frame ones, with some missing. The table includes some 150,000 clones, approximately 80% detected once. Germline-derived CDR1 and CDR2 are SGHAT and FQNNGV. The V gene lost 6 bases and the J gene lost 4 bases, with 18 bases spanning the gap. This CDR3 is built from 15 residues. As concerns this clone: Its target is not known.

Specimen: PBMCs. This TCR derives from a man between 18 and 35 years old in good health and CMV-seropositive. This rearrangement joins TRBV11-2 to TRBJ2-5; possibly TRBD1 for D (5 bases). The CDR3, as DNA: TGTGCCAGCAGATCTCCAGGGATTCGCCCAGAGACCCAGTACTTC. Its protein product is CASRSPGIRPETQYF.